These 14 T cell receptor beta chains originate from one sample sequenced in a study of shared T cell receptors in the human thymus (dated by TCRdb to the early 2020s). The method behind the library was the immunoSEQ multiplex PCR assay. The clones in this table, taken by TCRdb from immuneACCESS, are in-frame only. Not every clone is retained; where verified, under half of the shortfall comes from an unresolved V gene, and the cause of the rest is unknown. This sample is represented by 450,000 to 650,000 clones; approximately 80% of them were singletons. Clones ranked in the top ten supply about 0.012% of the sample. This same sample was also taken into another study, of human thymus T cells.

Sequencing was performed on thymocytes. The receptors derive from a boy less than two years old with a congenital heart defect. Donor details come from another sample of the same person, matched by shared clones.

V gene TRBV7-2 combines with J gene TRBJ2-7; 8 bases map to TRBD1. The ends lost 1 base at V and 6 bases at J; junction bases unmatched: 11. CDR3 size: 16 residues. Looked up from germline, CDR1 is SGHTA and CDR2 is FQGNSA. The CDR3 loop reads CASSLVEQGDRSEQYF. The CDR3 DNA follows: TGTGCCAGCAGCTTAGTCGAACAGGGGGACCGGAGCGAGCAGTACTTC.

V is TRBV4-3 and J is TRBJ1-1; no definite D call. Germline CDR1 and CDR2: LGHNA and YSLEER. This CDR3 spans 17 amino acids. With 2 bases removed from V and 0 bases from J, the gap between germline ends came to 16 bases. The CDR3 coding sequence is TGCGCCAGCAGCCAATTAAGGAGGATTGGAATGAACACTGAAGCTTTCTTT. Translation gives CASSQLRRIGMNTEAFF.

The V call is TRBV28, the J call TRBJ2-1; 8 nucleotides align to TRBD2. This CDR3 comprises 18 residues. Germline V gene sequence: CDR1 MDHEN, CDR2 SYDVKM. V lost 0 bases and J lost 7; bases outside the gene matches: 14. Written as DNA, the CDR3 is TGTGCCAGCAGTTTATGCTTAGACGGGAGGGCCTTGTGGAATGAGCAGTTCTTC. Protein product: CASSLCLDGRALWNEQFF.

This chain connects TRBV10-1 to TRBJ2-1, with a possible D match to TRBD2 (5 bases). The CDR3 spans 13 residues. V was pared by 2 bases and J by 6 bases, with 8 bases between. The germline gives CDR1 WNHNN, CDR2 SYGVQD (reference sequence). The DNA for the CDR3 is TGCGCCAGCAGTGAGCGTGAGGGCAATGAGCAGTTCTTC. Translated: CASSEREGNEQFF.

The chain combines TRBV4-2 with TRBJ2-7; TRBD2 matches at 12 bases. V was clipped by 0 bases and J by 2 bases; unmatched bases: 5. This CDR3 is built from 17 residues. Germline CDR1 reads LGHNA; CDR2 reads YNFKEQ. CDR3 region: CASSQDGRLAGAYEQYF. CDR3 nucleotides: TGTGCCAGCAGCCAAGATGGGCGACTAGCGGGGGCCTACGAGCAGTACTTC.

Only a few counts were recorded for this clone. V usage is TRBV25-1 and J usage is TRBJ2-5, with a tentative D call TRBD1 (5 bases). CDR1 is MGHDK and CDR2 is SYGVNS in the germline V gene. Trimming took 8 bases from V and 4 from J, leaving 14 bases between them. This CDR3 has 13 amino acids. CDR3 amino acids: CASQRGNGETQYF. DNA of the CDR3: TGTGCCAGCCAAAGGGGTAACGGAGAGACCCAGTACTTC. Based on the CDR3 plus reference TRBV25-1 and TRBJ2-5, the full variable domain is EADIYQTPRYLVIGTGKKITLECSQTMGHDKMYWYQQDPGMELHLIHYSYGVNSTEKGDLSSESTVSRIRTEHFPLTLESARPSHTSQYLCASQRGNGETQYFGPGTRLLVL.

The chain joins TRBV7-3 to TRBJ1-1; D is unresolved. The germline V and J ends were trimmed by 5 bases and 1 base, with 23 bases remaining between them. This CDR3 region has 18 residues. Germline values: CDR1 SGHTA, CDR2 FQGTGA. CDR3 DNA sequence: TGTGCCAGCAGCCCCGGGGAAGGTCAGGAGGTGTCGAACACTGAAGCTTTCTTT. Translating gives CASSPGEGQEVSNTEAFF.

CDR3 residues: CASSLSLQRTEAFF. The DNA for the CDR3 is TGTGCCAGCAGCTTATCGCTGCAGAGGACTGAAGCTTTCTTT. The rearrangement links TRBV7-2 to TRBJ1-1; D gene uncertain. The CDR3 runs 14 residues. Trimming shortened V by 2 bases and J by 5 bases, and 12 bases separated the two germline ends. Per the germline V gene, CDR1 is SGHTA and CDR2 is FQGNSA.

The table lists this clone with a count of one. The chain carries TRBV10-3 and TRBJ1-4; D is unresolved. The V and J ends lost 3 bases and 0 bases respectively, with 14 bases between them. Per germline, CDR1 ENHRY and CDR2 SYGVKD. CDR3 length equals 17 residues. DNA for the CDR3: TGTGCCATCAGTGACTCCGACATGGGCGCAACTAATGAAAAACTGTTTTTT. It codes for CAISDSDMGATNEKLFF.

This clone was found a few times. The V and J genes are TRBV19 and TRBJ1-1; D not certain. CDR3 size: 15 residues. CDR1 LNHDA and CDR2 SQIVND come from the germline V gene (reference sequence). Trimming shortened V by 4 bases and J by 1 base, and 13 bases separated the two germline ends. In nucleotides, the CDR3 is TGTGCCAGTAGTACCCTCTCCCGACAGAACACTGAAGCTTTCTTT. It yields the protein CASSTLSRQNTEAFF.

The rearrangement joins TRBV29-1 to TRBJ1-4; no clear D. This CDR3 has 15 residues. Germline V gives CDR1 SQVTM, CDR2 ANQGSEA. The germline V and J ends were trimmed by 7 bases and 7 bases, with 22 bases remaining between them. The DNA of the CDR3 is TGCAGCGCTGGACCGGAGGGTCCAGCCCCTGAAAAACTGTTTTTT. Its translation is CSAGPEGPAPEKLFF.

This chain connects TRBV7-9 to TRBJ2-7; 8 positions match TRBD1. Germline V lookup: CDR1 SEHNR, CDR2 FQNEAQ (reference sequence). V dropped 0 bases and J dropped 0; count of bases not matched to a gene: 10. The CDR3 sequence is 18 residues long. CDR3 coding DNA: TGTGCCAGCAGCTTAGCGGCGAACACAGGGGGTTTCTCCTACGAGCAGTACTTC. It specifies CASSLAANTGGFSYEQYF.

This chain links TRBV6-1 with TRBJ2-1; 7 bases align to TRBD2. The CDR3 is 16 amino acids. Germline lookup yields CDR1 MNHNS and CDR2 SASEGT. V lost 4 bases, J lost 1 base, and 7 bases stayed unmatched. The CDR3 region is CASSVASGFSYNEQFF. The CDR3 DNA sequence: TGTGCCAGCAGTGTAGCTAGCGGTTTTTCCTACAATGAGCAGTTCTTC.

The V gene is TRBV6-5, the J gene TRBJ2-7; 11 positions agree with TRBD1. V gave up 6 bases and J gave up 4 bases; unmatched junction bases: 8. This CDR3 has 15 residues. The germline gives CDR1 MNHEY, CDR2 SVGAGI. This chain's CDR3 is CASRQLDRGRYEQYF. The CDR3 DNA is TGTGCCAGCAGGCAACTGGACAGGGGGCGGTACGAGCAGTACTTC.